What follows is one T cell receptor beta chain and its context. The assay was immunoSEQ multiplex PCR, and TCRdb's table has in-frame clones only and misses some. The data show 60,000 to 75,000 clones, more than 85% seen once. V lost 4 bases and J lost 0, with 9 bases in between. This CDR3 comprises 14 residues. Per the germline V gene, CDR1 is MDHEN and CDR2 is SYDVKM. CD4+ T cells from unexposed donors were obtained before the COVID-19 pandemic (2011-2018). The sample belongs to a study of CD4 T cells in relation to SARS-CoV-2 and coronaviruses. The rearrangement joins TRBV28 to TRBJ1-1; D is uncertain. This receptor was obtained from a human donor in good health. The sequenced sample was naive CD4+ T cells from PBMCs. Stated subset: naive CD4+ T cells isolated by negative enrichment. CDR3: CASSWEPMNTEAFF. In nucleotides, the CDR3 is TGTGCCAGCAGTTGGGAGCCCATGAACACTGAAGCTTTCTTT.